These 13 T cell receptor beta chains originate from one sample sequenced in a study of cytomegalovirus exposure and HLA in healthy donors. PCR was performed using 60 Vbeta and 13 Jbeta primers. Method: immunoSEQ multiplex PCR; TCRdb's copy keeps in-frame clones and lacks some. This table has over 150,000 clones, 65% to 75% appearing once. Sequences were obtained from PBMCs. The receptor set was obtained from a man younger than 45 in good health and CMV-seronegative.

This chain links TRBV18 with TRBJ2-2, with a tentative D call TRBD1 (5 bases). The germline CDR1 and CDR2 sequences are KGHSH and LQKENI. V was cut by 2 bases and J by 5 bases, with 6 bases left in between. The CDR3 has 13 amino acids. The CDR3 region is CASSPGATGELFF. The CDR3 DNA follows: TGTGCCAGCTCACCAGGGGCTACCGGGGAGCTGTTTTTT.

The V call is TRBV5-1, the J call TRBJ1-4; 8 bases are shared with TRBD1. Germline V gives CDR1 SGHRS, CDR2 YFSETQ. J was trimmed by 5 bases and V by 4 bases; bases with no gene match: 10. This CDR3 is 16 amino acids long. CDR3 coding DNA: TGCGCCAGCAGCCCGGGACAGGTGTATACAAATGAAAAACTGTTTTTT. It encodes CASSPGQVYTNEKLFF.

The V gene is TRBV28, the J gene TRBJ2-5; no clear D gene. Germline V gives CDR1 MDHEN, CDR2 SYDVKM. V shed 4 bases and J shed 4 bases, with 4 bases lying between them. The CDR3 loop spans 11 amino acids. Here the CDR3 reads CASSSGETQYF. CDR3 nucleotide sequence: TGTGCCAGCAGTTCAGGAGAGACCCAGTACTTC.

J is TRBJ2-7 and V is TRBV5-6; 7 positions agree with TRBD1. V was clipped by 2 bases and J by 3 bases; unmatched bases: 5. The CDR3 is made up of 14 amino acids. The V gene's germline CDR1 is SGHDT and CDR2 YYEEEE. The CDR3 sequence: CASSFGAGGYEQYF. DNA for the CDR3: TGTGCCAGCAGCTTCGGGGCAGGGGGCTACGAGCAGTACTTC.

This sequence joins TRBV5-4 and TRBJ2-5; D possibly corresponds to TRBD2 (6 bases). The J call may be in error: the DNA end matches TRBJ2-7 better. CDR1 and CDR2 from the germline V gene are SGHNT and YYREEE (reference sequence). This CDR3 region has 15 residues. CDR3 sequence reads: CASSLEFGGSYEQYF. The CDR3 DNA is TGTGCCAGCAGCTTGGAGTTTGGGGGGTCCTACGAGCAGTACTTC.

This clone was found a few times. The chain links TRBV27 to TRBJ2-1; D possibly corresponds to TRBD1 (5 bases). The CDR3 is 13 residues long. Trimming stripped 2 bases from V and 4 bases from J, with 6 bases between. CDR1 is MNHEY, CDR2 SMNVEV, per germline (reference sequence). The CDR3 DNA reads as TGTGCCAGCAGTTTAGGGGCGTACAATGAGCAGTTCTTC. Translated: CASSLGAYNEQFF.

J is TRBJ1-1 and V is TRBV15; weak D call: TRBD1 (6 bases). The CDR3 loop spans 15 amino acids. V was shortened by 1 base and J by 6 bases, with 15 bases between the two germline ends. CDR1 and CDR2 from the germline V gene are LNHNV and YYDKDF (reference sequence). CDR3 sequence reads: CATSRGAGAGAEAFF. The CDR3 coding sequence is TGTGCCACCAGCAGAGGGGCAGGGGCCGGCGCTGAAGCTTTCTTT.

The rearrangement uses TRBV19 and TRBJ2-3, with a weak D call TRBD1 (5 bases). This CDR3 contains 15 residues. V was trimmed by 6 bases and J by 2 bases, leaving 15 bases between them. CDR1 and CDR2 from the germline V gene are LNHDA and SQIVND (reference sequence). CDR3 residues: CASRSGKANTDTQYF. The CDR3 bases are TGTGCCAGTAGGTCAGGGAAGGCGAACACAGATACGCAGTATTTT.

The gene calls are TRBV4-3 and TRBJ1-2; 8 positions agree with TRBD1. The V gene's germline CDR1 is LGHNA and CDR2 YSLEER. Trimming removed 0 bases from V and 4 bases from J; junction bases left unmatched: 4. The CDR3 runs 15 residues. CDR3 amino acids: CASSQDGTGTYGYTF. The CDR3 bases are TGCGCCAGCAGCCAAGATGGGACAGGTACCTATGGCTACACCTTC.

The chain carries TRBV19 and TRBJ2-7, with 7 bases identical to TRBD1. Germline-derived CDR1 and CDR2 are LNHDA and SQIVND (reference sequence). This CDR3 has 16 residues. V lost 4 bases, J lost 3 bases, and 12 bases stayed unmatched. The CDR3 sequence: CASSTTRGQLLYEQYF. CDR3 DNA: TGTGCCAGTAGTACAACTCGGGGACAGCTCCTCTACGAGCAGTACTTC.

The V call is TRBV5-4, the J call TRBJ2-3, with 13 bases that match TRBD2. Per the germline V gene, CDR1 is SGHNT and CDR2 is YYREEE (reference sequence). Germline trimming cut 4 bases from V and 4 bases from J; bases unmatched to any gene: 6. The CDR3 has 16 residues. The CDR3 nucleotides are TGTGCCAGCAGCGGCGGACTAGCGGGGGACGCAGATACGCAGTATTTT. Its protein is CASSGGLAGDADTQYF.

The chain has TRBV9 and TRBJ2-3, with TRBD2 matching over 7 bases. The length of the CDR3 is 15 residues. With V trimmed by 4 bases and J by 1 base, 6 bases remained unmatched. Germline CDR1 and CDR2: SGDLS and YYNGEE. CDR3 amino acids: CASSPSGDRTDTQYF. CDR3 nucleotide sequence: TGTGCCAGCAGCCCCAGCGGGGACCGCACAGATACGCAGTATTTT.

The rearrangement links TRBV25-1 to TRBJ2-5; D is uncertain. This CDR3 is 12 amino acids long. Germline-derived CDR1 and CDR2 are MGHDK and SYGVNS. V was pared by 8 bases and J by 4 bases, with 11 bases between. CDR3 sequence (DNA): TGTGCCAGCGGTCACACGGGAGAGACCCAGTACTTC. This sequence encodes CASGHTGETQYF.